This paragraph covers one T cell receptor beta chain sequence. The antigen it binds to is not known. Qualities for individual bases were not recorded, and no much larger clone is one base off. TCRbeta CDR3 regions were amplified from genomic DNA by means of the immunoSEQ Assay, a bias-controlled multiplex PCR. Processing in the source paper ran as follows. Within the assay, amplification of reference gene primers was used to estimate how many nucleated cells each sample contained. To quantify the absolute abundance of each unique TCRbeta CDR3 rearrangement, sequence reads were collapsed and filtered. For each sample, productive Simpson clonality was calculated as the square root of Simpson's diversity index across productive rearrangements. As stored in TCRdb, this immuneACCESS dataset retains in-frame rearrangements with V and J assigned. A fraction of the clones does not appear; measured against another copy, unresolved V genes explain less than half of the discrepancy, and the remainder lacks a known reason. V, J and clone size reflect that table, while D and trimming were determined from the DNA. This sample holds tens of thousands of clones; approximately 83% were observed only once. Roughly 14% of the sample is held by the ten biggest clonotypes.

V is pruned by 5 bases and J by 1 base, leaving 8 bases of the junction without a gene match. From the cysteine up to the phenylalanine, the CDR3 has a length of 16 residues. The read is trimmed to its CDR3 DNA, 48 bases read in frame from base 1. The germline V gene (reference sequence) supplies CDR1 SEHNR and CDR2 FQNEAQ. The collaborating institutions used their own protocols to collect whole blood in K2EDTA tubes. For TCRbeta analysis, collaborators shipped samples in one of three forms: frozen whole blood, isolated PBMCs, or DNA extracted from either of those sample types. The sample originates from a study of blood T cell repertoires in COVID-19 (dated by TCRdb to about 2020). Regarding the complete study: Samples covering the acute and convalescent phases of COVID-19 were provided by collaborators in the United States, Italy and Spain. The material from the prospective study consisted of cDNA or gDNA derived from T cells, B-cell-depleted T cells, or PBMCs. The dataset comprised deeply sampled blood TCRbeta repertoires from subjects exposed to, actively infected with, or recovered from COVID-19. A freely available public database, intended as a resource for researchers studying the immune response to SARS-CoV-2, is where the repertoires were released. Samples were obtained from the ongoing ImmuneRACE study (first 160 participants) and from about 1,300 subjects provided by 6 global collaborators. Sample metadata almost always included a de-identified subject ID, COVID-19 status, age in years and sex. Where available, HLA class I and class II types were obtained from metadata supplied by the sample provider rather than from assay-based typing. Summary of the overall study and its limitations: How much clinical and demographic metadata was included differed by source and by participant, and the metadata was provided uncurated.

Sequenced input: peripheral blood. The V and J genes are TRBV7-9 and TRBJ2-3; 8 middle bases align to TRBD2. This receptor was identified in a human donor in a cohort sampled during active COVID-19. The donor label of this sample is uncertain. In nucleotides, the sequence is TGTGCCAGCAGCCCAGACACGGGGGGGGGCACAGATACGCAGTATTTT. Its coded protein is CASSPDTGGGTDTQYF.